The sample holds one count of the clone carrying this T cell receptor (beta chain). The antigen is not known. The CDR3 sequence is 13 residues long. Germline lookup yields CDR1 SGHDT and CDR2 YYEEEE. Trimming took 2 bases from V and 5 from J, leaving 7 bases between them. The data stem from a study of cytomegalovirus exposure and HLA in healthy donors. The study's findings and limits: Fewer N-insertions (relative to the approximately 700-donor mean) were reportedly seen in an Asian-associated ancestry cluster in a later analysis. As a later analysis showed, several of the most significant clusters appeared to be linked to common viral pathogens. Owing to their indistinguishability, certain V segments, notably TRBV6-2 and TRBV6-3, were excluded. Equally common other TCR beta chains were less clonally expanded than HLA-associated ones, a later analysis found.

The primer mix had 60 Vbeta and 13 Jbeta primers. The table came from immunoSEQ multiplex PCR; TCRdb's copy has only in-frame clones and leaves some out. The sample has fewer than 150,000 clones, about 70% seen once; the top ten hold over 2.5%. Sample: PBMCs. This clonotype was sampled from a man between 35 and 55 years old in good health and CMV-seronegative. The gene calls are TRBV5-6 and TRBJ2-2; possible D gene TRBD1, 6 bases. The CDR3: CASSFDRTGELFF. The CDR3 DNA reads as TGTGCCAGCAGCTTTGACAGGACCGGGGAGCTGTTTTTT. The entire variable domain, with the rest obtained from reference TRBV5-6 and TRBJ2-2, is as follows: DAGVTQSPTHLIKTRGQQVTLRCSPKSGHDTVSWYQQALGQGPQFIFQYYEEEERQRGNFPDRFSGHQFPNYSSELNVNALLLGDSALYLCASSFDRTGELFFGEGSRLTVL.